Only one count was recorded for the clone carrying this T cell receptor (beta chain). Its target is unknown. The validation cohort, a group of around 120 subjects, included the donors and was separate from the approximately 660-subject first cohort. These data originate in a study of cytomegalovirus exposure and HLA in healthy donors. Study results and caveats: Subsequent analysis of the approximately 120 validation repertoires found a tendency for first-cohort TCR clusters to co-occur. The authors enumerated over 150 TCR beta chains as linked to cytomegalovirus.

This CDR3 region has 17 residues. Trimming at V came to 0 bases and at J to 0 bases, leaving 5 bases not matched to a gene. Germline V gives CDR1 SGDLS, CDR2 YYNGEE. Some clones are missing from TCRdb's copy, which holds only in-frame ones; the method was immunoSEQ multiplex PCR. The sample carries about 170,000 clones, 90% to 97% recorded once. Sample: PBMCs. V gene TRBV9 combines with J gene TRBJ2-3, with 9 bases identical to TRBD2. The sequence came from a woman between 18 and 29 years old in good health and CMV-seronegative. CDR3 DNA: TGTGCCAGCAGCGTAGAGGCTAGCGGGGCTAGCACAGATACGCAGTATTTT. Its protein is CASSVEASGASTDTQYF. Complete variable domain (other parts from reference TRBV9 and TRBJ2-3): DSGVTQTPKHLITATGQRVTLRCSPRSGDLSVYWYQQSLDQGLQFLIQYYNGEERAKGNILERFSAQQFPDLHSELNLSSLELGDSALYFCASSVEASGASTDTQYFGPGTRLTVL.